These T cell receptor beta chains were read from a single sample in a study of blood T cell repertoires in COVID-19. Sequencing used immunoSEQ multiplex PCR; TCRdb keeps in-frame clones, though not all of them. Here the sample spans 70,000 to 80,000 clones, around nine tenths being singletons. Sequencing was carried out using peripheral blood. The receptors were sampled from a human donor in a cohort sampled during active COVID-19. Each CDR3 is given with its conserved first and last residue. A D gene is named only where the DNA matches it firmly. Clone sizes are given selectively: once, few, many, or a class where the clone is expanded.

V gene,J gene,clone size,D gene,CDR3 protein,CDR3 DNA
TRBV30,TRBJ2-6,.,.,CAWSVRGTGANVLTF,TGTGCCTGGAGTGTACGGGGAACTGGGGCCAACGTCCTGACTTTC
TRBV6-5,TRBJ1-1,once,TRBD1,CASTGQGGTEAFF,TGTGCCAGCACCGGACAGGGCGGGACTGAAGCTTTCTTT
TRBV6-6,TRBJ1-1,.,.,CASSYHSGEAFF,TGTGCCAGCAGTTACCACTCGGGGGAAGCTTTCTTT
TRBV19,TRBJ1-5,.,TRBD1,CASSLPGQGRLTQPQHF,TGTGCCAGTAGTCTCCCGGGACAGGGTCGGCTGACCCAGCCCCAGCATTTT
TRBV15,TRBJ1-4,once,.,CATRGHGREKLFF,TGTGCCACCAGGGGACACGGTCGGGAAAAACTGTTTTTT
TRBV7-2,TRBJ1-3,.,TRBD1,CASSQRQGPGNTIYF,TGTGCCAGCAGCCAAAGACAGGGCCCTGGAAACACCATATATTTT
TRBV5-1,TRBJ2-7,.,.,CASSLASVAYEQYF,TGCGCCAGCAGCTTGGCCAGCGTAGCATACGAGCAGTACTTC
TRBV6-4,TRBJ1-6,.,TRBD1,CASSGQGGSPLHF,TGTGCCAGCAGTGGACAGGGTGGCTCACCCCTCCACTTT
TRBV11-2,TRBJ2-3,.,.,CASNSPRGRYTDTQYF,TGTGCCAGCAACTCACCCAGGGGGAGGTACACAGATACGCAGTATTTT
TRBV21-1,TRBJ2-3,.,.,CASIQGTSLPTDTQYF,TGTGCCAGCATTCAAGGGACTTCCCTACCCACAGATACGCAGTATTTT
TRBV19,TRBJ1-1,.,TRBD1,CASSLGQGEHTEAFF,TGTGCCAGTAGCCTAGGACAGGGTGAGCACACTGAAGCTTTCTTT
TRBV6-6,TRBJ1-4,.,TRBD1,CASSYVGTGGVKLFF,TGTGCCAGCAGTTACGTGGGGACAGGGGGCGTTAAACTGTTTTTT
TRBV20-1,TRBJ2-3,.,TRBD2,CSASEERTSGGETDTQYF,TGCAGTGCTAGTGAGGAAAGGACTAGCGGGGGGGAAACAGATACGCAGTATTTT
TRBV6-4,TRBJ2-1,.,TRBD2,CASSDGASGAIYNEQFF,TGTGCCAGCAGTGACGGGGCTAGCGGGGCCATCTACAATGAGCAGTTCTTC
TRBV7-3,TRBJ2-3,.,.,CASSFRGYGNTDTQYF,TGTGCCAGCAGCTTCAGGGGATATGGGAACACAGATACGCAGTATTTT
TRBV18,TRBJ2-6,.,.,CASSLRGSSGANVLTF,TGTGCCAGCTCTCTGCGAGGGAGCTCGGGGGCCAACGTCCTGACTTTC
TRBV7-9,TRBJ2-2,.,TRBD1,CASSFSRDRDTGELFF,TGTGCCAGCAGCTTTTCCCGGGACAGAGATACCGGGGAGCTGTTTTTT
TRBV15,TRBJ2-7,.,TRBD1,CATSRETGGSYEQYF,TGTGCCACCAGCAGAGAAACAGGGGGTTCCTACGAGCAGTACTTC
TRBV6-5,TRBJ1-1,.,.,CATLSGWTEAFF,TGTGCCACCTTATCGGGATGGACTGAAGCTTTCTTT
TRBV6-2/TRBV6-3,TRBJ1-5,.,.,CASTPPGRQPQHF,TGTGCCAGCACCCCCCCGGGTAGGCAGCCCCAGCATTTT
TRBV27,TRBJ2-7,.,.,CASSSTVSEQYF,TGTGCCAGCAGTTCGACAGTAAGCGAGCAGTACTTC
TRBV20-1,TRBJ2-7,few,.,CSAQQSYEQYF,TGCAGTGCTCAACAGTCCTACGAGCAGTACTTC
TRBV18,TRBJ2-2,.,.,CASSTSPVNTGELFF,TGTGCCAGCTCCACTAGCCCAGTGAACACCGGGGAGCTGTTTTTT
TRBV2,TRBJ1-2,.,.,CASIRDRHYGYTF,TGTGCCAGCATTAGAGACAGACACTATGGCTACACCTTC
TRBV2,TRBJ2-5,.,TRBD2,CASRDSGWQETQYF,TGTGCCAGCAGGGATAGCGGGTGGCAAGAGACCCAGTACTTC
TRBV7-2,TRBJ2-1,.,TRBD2,CASSLGTRIYNEQFF,TGTGCCAGCAGCTTAGGGACTAGAATATACAATGAGCAGTTCTTC
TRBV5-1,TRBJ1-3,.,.,CASSLGQSGNTIYF,TGCGCCAGCAGCTTGGGACAATCTGGAAACACCATATATTTT
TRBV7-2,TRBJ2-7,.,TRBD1,CASSLADPGQGECITSTGEQYF,TGTGCCAGCAGCTTAGCGGACCCGGGACAGGGTGAATGTATTACTTCCACGGGAGAGCAGTACTTC
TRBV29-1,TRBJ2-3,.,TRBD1,CSVEDRTGGRDWVTQYF,TGCAGCGTTGAAGATCGGACAGGGGGCAGGGATTGGGTTACGCAGTATTTT
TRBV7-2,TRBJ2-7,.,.,CASSSISYEQYF,TGTGCCAGCAGCTCGATTAGCTACGAGCAGTACTTC
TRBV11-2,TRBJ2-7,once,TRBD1,CASSFGQASGEQYF,TGTGCCAGCAGCTTCGGACAGGCGAGTGGGGAGCAGTACTTC
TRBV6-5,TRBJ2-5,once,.,CASSQGWELQETQYF,TGTGCCAGCAGTCAGGGGTGGGAACTCCAAGAGACCCAGTACTTC
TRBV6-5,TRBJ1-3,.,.,CASRPTFSGNTIYF,TGTGCCAGCAGGCCAACATTCTCTGGAAACACCATATATTTT
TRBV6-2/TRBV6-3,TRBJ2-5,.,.,CASSYWGKQETQYF,TGTGCCAGCAGTTACTGGGGCAAACAAGAGACCCAGTACTTC
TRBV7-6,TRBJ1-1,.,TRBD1,CASSLDRVSMNTEAFF,TGTGCCAGCAGCTTGGACAGGGTCTCGATGAACACTGAAGCTTTCTTT
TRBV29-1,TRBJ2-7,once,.,CSASPQGYEQYF,TGCAGCGCTTCCCCCCAGGGCTACGAGCAGTACTTC
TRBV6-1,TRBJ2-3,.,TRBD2,CASSVTSGDPTDTQYF,TGTGCCAGCAGTGTGACTAGCGGGGACCCCACAGATACGCAGTATTTT
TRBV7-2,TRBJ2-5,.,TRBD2,CASSALGGGGVKETQYF,TGTGCCAGCAGCGCACTTGGTGGCGGGGGGGTAAAAGAGACCCAGTACTTC
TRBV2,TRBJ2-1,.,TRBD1,CASLRTGPRVEFF,TGTGCCAGCCTGAGGACAGGGCCCCGGGTCGAGTTCTTC
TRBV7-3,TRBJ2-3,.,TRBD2,CASSSDGTSGGWDTQYF,TGTGCCAGCAGCTCCGACGGGACTAGCGGGGGGTGGGATACGCAGTATTTT
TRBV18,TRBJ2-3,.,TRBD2,CASSPVAGGSTDTQYF,TGTGCCAGCTCACCCGTAGCGGGGGGAAGCACAGATACGCAGTATTTT
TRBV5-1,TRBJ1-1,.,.,CASRPRTDGTEAFF,TGCGCCAGCAGACCGAGAACAGATGGGACTGAAGCTTTCTTT
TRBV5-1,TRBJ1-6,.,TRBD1,CASSPDREGSPLHF,TGCGCCAGCAGCCCGGACAGGGAAGGTTCACCCCTCCACTTT
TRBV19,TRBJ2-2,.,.,CATLRDPTGELFF,TGTGCCACCCTTCGGGATCCTACCGGGGAGCTGTTTTTT
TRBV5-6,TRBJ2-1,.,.,CASRYSGVNEQFF,TGTGCCAGCAGATATTCAGGGGTGAATGAGCAGTTCTTC
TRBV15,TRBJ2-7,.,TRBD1,CATSRGTGGRNEQYF,TGTGCCACCAGCAGGGGGACAGGGGGGAGGAACGAGCAGTACTTC
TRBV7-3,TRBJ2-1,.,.,CASSTGTGYNEQFF,TGTGCCAGCAGCACCGGGACTGGCTACAATGAGCAGTTCTTC